This TCR beta chain derives from a study of CD8+ T cells in alopecia areata. After isolation, RNA underwent reverse transcription to generate cDNA as the sequencing template. Generated by immunoSEQ multiplex PCR, the TCRdb table keeps only in-frame clones and is missing some. The sample gives about 110,000 clones, 55% to 60% of which show up once; 20% to 25% is in the top ten. This clone was counted once. The CDR3 consists of 11 residues. The germline V gene encodes CDR1 MNHEY and CDR2 SMNVEV (reference sequence). The V and J ends lost 6 bases and 10 bases respectively, with 10 bases between them. The TCR comes from a human donor with alopecia areata. The chain carries TRBV27 and TRBJ2-1; D tentatively reads TRBD1 or TRBD2 (5 bases each). Sequencing used NKG2D-low CD8+ T cells sorted from blood. CDR3 in DNA: TGTGCCAGCAGCACTTGGGGGGAGCAGTTCTTC. Translated, it gives CASSTWGEQFF.